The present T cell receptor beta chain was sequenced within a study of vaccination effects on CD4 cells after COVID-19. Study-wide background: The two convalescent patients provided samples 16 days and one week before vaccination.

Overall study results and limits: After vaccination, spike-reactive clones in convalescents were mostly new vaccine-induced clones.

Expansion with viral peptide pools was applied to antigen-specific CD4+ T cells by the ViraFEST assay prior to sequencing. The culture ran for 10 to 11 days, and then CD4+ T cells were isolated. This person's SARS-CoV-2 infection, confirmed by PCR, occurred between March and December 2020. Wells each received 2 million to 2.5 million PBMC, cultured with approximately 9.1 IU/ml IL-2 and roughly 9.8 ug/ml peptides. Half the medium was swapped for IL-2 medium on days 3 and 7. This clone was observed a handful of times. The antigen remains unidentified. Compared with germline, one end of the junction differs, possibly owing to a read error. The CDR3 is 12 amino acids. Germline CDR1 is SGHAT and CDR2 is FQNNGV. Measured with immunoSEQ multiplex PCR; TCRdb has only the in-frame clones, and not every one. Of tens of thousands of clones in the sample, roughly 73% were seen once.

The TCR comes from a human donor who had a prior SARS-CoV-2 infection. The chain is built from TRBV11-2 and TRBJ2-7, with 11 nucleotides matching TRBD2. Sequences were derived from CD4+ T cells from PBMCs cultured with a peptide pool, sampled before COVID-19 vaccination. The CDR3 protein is CASSFQGLAEDF. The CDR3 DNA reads TGTGCCAGCAGCTTCCAGGGACTAGCGGAGGACTTC.